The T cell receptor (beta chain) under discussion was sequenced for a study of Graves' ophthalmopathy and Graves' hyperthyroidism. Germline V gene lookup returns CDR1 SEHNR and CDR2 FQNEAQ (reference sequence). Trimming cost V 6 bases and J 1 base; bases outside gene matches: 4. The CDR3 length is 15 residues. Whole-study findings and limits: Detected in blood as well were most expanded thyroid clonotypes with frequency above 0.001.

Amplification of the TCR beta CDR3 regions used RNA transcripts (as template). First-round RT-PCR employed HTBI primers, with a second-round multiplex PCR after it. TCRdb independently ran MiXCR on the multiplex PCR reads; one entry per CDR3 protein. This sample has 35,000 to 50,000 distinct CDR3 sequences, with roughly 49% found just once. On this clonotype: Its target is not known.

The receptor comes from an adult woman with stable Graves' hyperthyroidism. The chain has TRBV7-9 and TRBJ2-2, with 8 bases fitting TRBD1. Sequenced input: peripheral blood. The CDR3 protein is CASRTGTGNTGELFF. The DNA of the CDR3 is TGTGCCAGCAGAACCGGGACAGGGAACACCGGGGAGCTGTTTTTT.